This record concerns one T cell receptor beta chain sequence. Its antigen is unknown. Base-call qualities are not available, and no considerably larger clone is one nucleotide away. Preparation of the library involved 5' RACE. Sequenced using an Illumina HiSeq 2500. A second PCR of about 7 to 12 cycles was performed with a sample-barcoded 5' primer and a J-beta primer mix. A unique molecular identifier was introduced onto each TCR beta cDNA molecule by a template-switch 5' adaptor carrying 12 random nucleotides. At least 3 million CDR3-containing paired-end reads were obtained from each sample. First-strand cDNA was synthesized from all RNA with the Mint cDNA synthesis kit, primed by a TRBC-specific oligonucleotide. Following uracil-DNA glycosylase treatment, all cDNA underwent a first 18-cycle PCR with the universal primers M1SS and BC2_uni_R. Concerning the study's data processing: For normalization, 1 million high-quality reads were randomly selected from each sample, with every read carrying a distinct molecular identifier. Reads with shared molecular identifiers were discarded instead of being binned into consensus sequences. MiTCR, with a Q25 quality threshold and the strictest error-elimination algorithm, was used for CDR3 identification, clonotype clustering and error correction. Lower-bound total TCR beta diversity was estimated with a nonparametric unseen species model using Euler transformation. TCRdb reanalyzed the raw reads on its own, using fastp at Q25 for trimming and MiXCR for clone calling, and kept in-frame beta chains. Rows with a matching CDR3 protein are joined into one entry that keeps the most common DNA and genes. The V and J calls follow TCRdb's processing rather than the paper's. This sample comprises approximately 780,000 distinct CDR3 sequences, around a quarter of them detected only once. Of the sample, about 2.9% is held by the ten largest clones.

The data derive from a study of blood T cells in healthy people across ages (dated by TCRdb to 2014 to 2015). Turning to the overall study: In model experiments, template switching captured about one uniquely barcoded TCR beta cDNA molecule for every two T cells. Age-related changes in TCR beta repertoire diversity were measured in the study by deep sequencing normalized with unique cDNA molecular identifiers. The study analyzed two additional independent replicas of 1 million unique cDNA reads from the same blood draw for two donors, one aged 18 to 30 and one aged 80 or older. Donors were grouped into four age groups: young (average approximately 15 years), middle-aged (39), aged (roughly 67) and long-lived (over 80).

The 40 or so donors, aged roughly 6 to 95 years, were systemically healthy Caucasian individuals from Russia. Each donor gave around 9.8 milliliters of peripheral blood, collected into EDTA-treated Vacutainer tubes. Ficoll-Paque density-gradient centrifugation was used to isolate PBMCs, with at least 7 million obtained per sample. Total RNA, at least 6 micrograms per sample, was extracted from PBMCs with Trizol reagent. The percentages of naive CD45RAhigh/CD27high T cells were determined by flow cytometry on a PBMC aliquot from every donor. The germline V and J ends show losses of 1 base and 6 bases respectively, and no gene match explains 5 bases of the junction. Spanning cysteine to phenylalanine, the CDR3 consists of 14 amino acids. The read is trimmed to its CDR3 DNA, 42 bases read in frame from base 1. The paper as a whole reports these results and caveats: Observed TCR beta diversity per million T cells fell roughly linearly with age, and a significant reduction was already apparent by age roughly 40. Conclusive comparison of naive and antigen-experienced compartments was prevented by the profiling of bulk unsorted PBMCs. A strong correlation was found between observed TCR beta diversity and the percentage of naive T cells measured by flow cytometry. Because donor CMV infection status was unknown, age-related changes in expanded clonotypes were potentially confounded. Estimates of total diversity from one million sequenced T cells were regarded as lower bounds and underestimates. Compared with the aged group, more naive CD4+ T cells, fewer expanded clones and increased TCR diversity were shown by the long-lived group, suggesting age selection.

The data also belong to a second study, concerning T cells of mothers and their children. Reported in the second study: The donors were nine systemically healthy Caucasian individuals, made up of three mothers and their six children. cDNA synthesis used all of the extracted RNA, with approximately 1.4 ug of RNA in each 15 ul reaction. In the second PCR, the M1S primer introduced both the sample barcodes and 2-4 random nucleotides. More than 8 million TCR beta CDR3 reads were obtained from each mother, and some 3 million reads were obtained from each child. TCR recombination output is similarly shaped by thymic selection in related and unrelated pairs, with a minor effect exerted by inherited differences. Related mother-child pairs always showed normalized repertoire overlap that was slightly higher than in unrelated mother-child pairs, though the difference was never significant. Persistent microchimeric T cell clones were not detected, at a sensitivity of about 99 clones per million clonotypes. To look for features that set related mother-child pairs apart from unrelated individuals, the researchers ran deep NGS to compare the TCR beta repertoires of mothers and children. The mean age was 40 +/- 4 years for the mothers and approximately 11 +/- 4 years for the children. After adapters were ligated using NEBNext reagents, the libraries underwent 100+100 nt paired-end sequencing on an Illumina HiSeq 2000. Mother and child libraries were prepared a month apart and sequenced in separate runs to prevent cross-contamination. For each donor, between about 500,000 and 2,200,000 distinct TCR beta clonotypes were identified. Naive TCR beta clonotypes were estimated from low-frequency clonotypes matched to each donor's FACS-determined naive share, without sorting.

The sequence links TRBV12-3 or TRBV12-4 to TRBJ1-2, with TRBD1 matching 7 junction bases. Sequencing was carried out using blood. The source is a boy aged 5 to 17 in good health. The nucleotides are TGTGCCAGCAGTTTAGGGCAGGGGGTCCATGGCTACACCTTC. Its translation is CASSLGQGVHGYTF.